The 15 T cell receptor beta chains given below trace back to one sample, sequenced in a study of CD8+ T cells in alopecia areata. Treatment specified: oral pan-JAK inhibitor, 5-10 mg twice daily. RNA extraction and reverse transcription yielded cDNA as sequencing template. Generated by immunoSEQ multiplex PCR, the TCRdb table keeps only in-frame clones and is missing some. The sample has 150,000 to 200,000 clones; 55% to 75% are singletons. The sample was CD4+ T cells sorted from blood, taken at week 4, from a patient treated with tofacitinib. These receptors all stem from a human donor with alopecia areata.

This clone appeared a single time. The V and J genes are TRBV30 and TRBJ1-4; D gene uncertain. In germline, CDR1 is GTSNPN, CDR2 SVGIG (reference sequence). There are 15 residues in the CDR3. Trimming left V 4 bases short and J 8 bases short, with 20 bases between. Here the CDR3 reads CAWTAGAPQEEKLFF. The CDR3, as DNA: TGTGCCTGGACCGCCGGAGCGCCCCAGGAGGAAAAACTGTTTTTT.

This sequence joins TRBV2 and TRBJ2-7, with D hard to call. This CDR3 spans 10 amino acids. Trimming stripped 4 bases from V and 2 bases from J, with 0 bases between. CDR1 and CDR2 from the germline V gene are SNHLY and FYNNEI. The chain's CDR3 is CASSAYEQYF. The CDR3, as DNA: TGTGCCAGCAGTGCCTACGAGCAGTACTTC. The full variable domain, rest sourced from reference TRBV2 and TRBJ2-7, is EPEVTQTPSHQVTQMGQEVILRCVPISNHLYFYWYRQILGQKVEFLVSFYNNEISEKSEIFDDQFSVERPDGSNFTLKIRSTKLEDSAMYFCASSAYEQYFGPGTRLTVT.

The chain uses TRBV11-2 and TRBJ2-7; 11 nucleotides align to TRBD1. Trimming cost V 5 bases and J 4 bases; bases outside gene matches: 4. Per the germline V gene, CDR1 is SGHAT and CDR2 is FQNNGV. CDR3 length equals 14 residues. This chain's CDR3 is CASSIGTGGYEQYF. In nucleotides, the CDR3 is TGTGCCAGCAGCATCGGGACAGGGGGGTACGAGCAGTACTTC.

In its sample, this clone was seen a few times. The rearrangement joins TRBV5-1 to TRBJ1-1; D gene uncertain. This CDR3 comprises 13 residues. Trimming cost V 4 bases and J 1 base, with 8 bases left between them. Germline CDR1 is SGHRS and CDR2 is YFSETQ. DNA for the CDR3: TGCGCCAGCAGCGGAAACACGAACACTGAAGCTTTCTTT. Encoded protein: CASSGNTNTEAFF.

This clone has a single count. The rearrangement links TRBV5-6 to TRBJ1-2; D might be TRBD1 (5 bases). The CDR3 is 13 amino acids. CDR1 SGHDT and CDR2 YYEEEE come from the germline V gene. The V gene lost 4 bases and the J gene lost 7 bases, with 14 bases spanning the gap. The CDR3 protein is CASSPAGGSGYTF. DNA of the CDR3: TGTGCCAGCAGCCCCGCCGGGGGGAGTGGCTACACCTTC.

Written as DNA, the CDR3 is TGTGCCAGCAGTTACACGGACAGGGGTCTCTCCGGGGAGCTGTTTTTT. Encoded protein: CASSYTDRGLSGELFF. V gene TRBV6-5 combines with J gene TRBJ2-2; TRBD1 matches at 9 bases. The CDR3 length is 16 residues. Germline assignment: CDR1 MNHEY and CDR2 SVGAGI. V gave up 2 bases and J gave up 6 bases; unmatched junction bases: 7.

This clone was seen only a few times. J is TRBJ2-6 and V is TRBV7-9; a possible D gene is TRBD1 (5 bases). Germline V gene lookup returns CDR1 SEHNR and CDR2 FQNEAQ (reference sequence). With 3 bases removed from V and 0 bases from J, the gap between germline ends came to 9 bases. The CDR3 length is 16 residues. This CDR3 reads CASSLLGDSGANVLTF. The DNA of the CDR3 is TGTGCCAGCAGCTTGCTAGGGGACTCTGGGGCCAACGTCCTGACTTTC.

This clone was counted between two and nine times. This sequence joins TRBV7-3 and TRBJ2-6; D remains unclear. There are 13 residues in the CDR3. Germline V CDR1 and CDR2: SGHTA, FQGTGA. The ends were cut back, 4 bases at V and 4 bases at J, with 5 bases in the middle. The CDR3 loop reads CASSSQGANVLTF. CDR3 in DNA: TGTGCCAGCAGCTCACAGGGGGCCAACGTCCTGACTTTC.

This clone was seen more than once but under ten times. Other DNA sequences of this sample code for an identical CDR3. V usage is TRBV5-1 and J usage is TRBJ1-2; D gene unclear. V lost 0 bases and J lost 0, with 3 bases in between. The CDR3 runs to 13 residues. Germline CDR1 is SGHRS and CDR2 is YFSETQ. CDR3 sequence: CASSLATNYGYTF. Here the CDR3 DNA reads TGCGCCAGCAGCTTGGCAACTAACTATGGCTACACCTTC. Full variable domain (missing parts from reference TRBV5-1 and TRBJ1-2): KAGVTQTPRYLIKTRGQQVTLSCSPISGHRSVSWYQQTPGQGLQFLFEYFSETQRNKGNFPGRFSGRQFSNSRSEMNVSTLELGDSALYLCASSLATNYGYTFGSGTRLTVV.

The chain carries TRBV2 and TRBJ1-2, with 8 bases that match TRBD1. V shed 4 bases and J 6 bases; nucleotides not matched to a gene: 10. The CDR3 is made up of 15 amino acids. Germline CDR1 and CDR2: SNHLY and FYNNEI. As DNA, the CDR3 is TGTGCCAGCAGTGGATCCCGAACAGGGGGAAATGGCTACACCTTC. The encoded protein is CASSGSRTGGNGYTF.

This chain uses TRBV25-1 with TRBJ2-6, with D maybe TRBD1 (5 bases). V gave up 3 bases and J gave up 7 bases, with 13 bases separating them. There are 15 residues in the CDR3. CDR1 and CDR2 from the germline V gene are MGHDK and SYGVNS. The CDR3 region is CASSDTDQGANVLTF. DNA for the CDR3: TGTGCCAGCAGTGACACCGACCAGGGAGCCAACGTCCTGACTTTC.

J is TRBJ2-5 and V is TRBV4-1, with 8 bases identical to TRBD2. CDR1 MGHRA and CDR2 YSYEKL come from the germline V gene. Unmatched junction bases numbered 4, after V lost 4 bases and J lost 0 bases. CDR3 length equals 15 residues. The CDR3 spells CASSLLAGYQETQYF. The CDR3 coding sequence is TGCGCCAGCAGCCTATTAGCGGGGTACCAAGAGACCCAGTACTTC.

This chain uses TRBV30 with TRBJ1-2; D call uncertain. This CDR3 is built from 14 residues. V lost 0 bases and J 4 bases, leaving 12 bases between the germline ends. Germline CDR1 GTSNPN, CDR2 SVGIG (reference sequence). The CDR3 region has the DNA TGTGCCTGGAGTGTTGGGGTTCCTGGCTATGGCTACACCTTC. Translation: CAWSVGVPGYGYTF.

A few counts support this clone. The gene calls are TRBV7-2 and TRBJ2-5, with 7 bases matching TRBD1. V lost 5 bases to trimming and J lost 5 bases; unmatched junction nucleotides: 5. The CDR3 runs to 13 residues. The V gene's germline CDR1 is SGHTA and CDR2 FQGNSA. The CDR3 sequence is CASSTGVIETQYF. DNA for the CDR3: TGTGCCAGCAGCACAGGGGTGATTGAGACCCAGTACTTC.

This rearrangement joins TRBV30 to TRBJ2-2; no clear D gene. V was cut by 0 bases and J by 5 bases, with 7 bases left in between. Germline V gene data show CDR1 as GTSNPN and CDR2 as SVGIG (reference sequence). The CDR3 covers 13 residues. CDR3 nucleotide sequence: TGTGCCTGGAGTGTATTGGGTACCGGGGAGCTGTTTTTT. Translating gives CAWSVLGTGELFF.